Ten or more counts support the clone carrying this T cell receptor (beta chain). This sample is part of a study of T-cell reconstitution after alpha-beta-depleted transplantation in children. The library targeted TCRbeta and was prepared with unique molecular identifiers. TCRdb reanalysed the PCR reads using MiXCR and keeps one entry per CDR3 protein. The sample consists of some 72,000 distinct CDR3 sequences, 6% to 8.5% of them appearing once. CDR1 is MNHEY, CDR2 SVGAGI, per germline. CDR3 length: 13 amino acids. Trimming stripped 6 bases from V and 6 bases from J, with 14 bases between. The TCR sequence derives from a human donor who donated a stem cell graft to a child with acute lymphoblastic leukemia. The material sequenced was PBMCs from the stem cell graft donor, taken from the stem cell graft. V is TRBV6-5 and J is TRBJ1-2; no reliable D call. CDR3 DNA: TGTGCCAGCAGGAGCCGGAGGGAGGATGGCTACACCTTC. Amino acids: CASRSRREDGYTF.